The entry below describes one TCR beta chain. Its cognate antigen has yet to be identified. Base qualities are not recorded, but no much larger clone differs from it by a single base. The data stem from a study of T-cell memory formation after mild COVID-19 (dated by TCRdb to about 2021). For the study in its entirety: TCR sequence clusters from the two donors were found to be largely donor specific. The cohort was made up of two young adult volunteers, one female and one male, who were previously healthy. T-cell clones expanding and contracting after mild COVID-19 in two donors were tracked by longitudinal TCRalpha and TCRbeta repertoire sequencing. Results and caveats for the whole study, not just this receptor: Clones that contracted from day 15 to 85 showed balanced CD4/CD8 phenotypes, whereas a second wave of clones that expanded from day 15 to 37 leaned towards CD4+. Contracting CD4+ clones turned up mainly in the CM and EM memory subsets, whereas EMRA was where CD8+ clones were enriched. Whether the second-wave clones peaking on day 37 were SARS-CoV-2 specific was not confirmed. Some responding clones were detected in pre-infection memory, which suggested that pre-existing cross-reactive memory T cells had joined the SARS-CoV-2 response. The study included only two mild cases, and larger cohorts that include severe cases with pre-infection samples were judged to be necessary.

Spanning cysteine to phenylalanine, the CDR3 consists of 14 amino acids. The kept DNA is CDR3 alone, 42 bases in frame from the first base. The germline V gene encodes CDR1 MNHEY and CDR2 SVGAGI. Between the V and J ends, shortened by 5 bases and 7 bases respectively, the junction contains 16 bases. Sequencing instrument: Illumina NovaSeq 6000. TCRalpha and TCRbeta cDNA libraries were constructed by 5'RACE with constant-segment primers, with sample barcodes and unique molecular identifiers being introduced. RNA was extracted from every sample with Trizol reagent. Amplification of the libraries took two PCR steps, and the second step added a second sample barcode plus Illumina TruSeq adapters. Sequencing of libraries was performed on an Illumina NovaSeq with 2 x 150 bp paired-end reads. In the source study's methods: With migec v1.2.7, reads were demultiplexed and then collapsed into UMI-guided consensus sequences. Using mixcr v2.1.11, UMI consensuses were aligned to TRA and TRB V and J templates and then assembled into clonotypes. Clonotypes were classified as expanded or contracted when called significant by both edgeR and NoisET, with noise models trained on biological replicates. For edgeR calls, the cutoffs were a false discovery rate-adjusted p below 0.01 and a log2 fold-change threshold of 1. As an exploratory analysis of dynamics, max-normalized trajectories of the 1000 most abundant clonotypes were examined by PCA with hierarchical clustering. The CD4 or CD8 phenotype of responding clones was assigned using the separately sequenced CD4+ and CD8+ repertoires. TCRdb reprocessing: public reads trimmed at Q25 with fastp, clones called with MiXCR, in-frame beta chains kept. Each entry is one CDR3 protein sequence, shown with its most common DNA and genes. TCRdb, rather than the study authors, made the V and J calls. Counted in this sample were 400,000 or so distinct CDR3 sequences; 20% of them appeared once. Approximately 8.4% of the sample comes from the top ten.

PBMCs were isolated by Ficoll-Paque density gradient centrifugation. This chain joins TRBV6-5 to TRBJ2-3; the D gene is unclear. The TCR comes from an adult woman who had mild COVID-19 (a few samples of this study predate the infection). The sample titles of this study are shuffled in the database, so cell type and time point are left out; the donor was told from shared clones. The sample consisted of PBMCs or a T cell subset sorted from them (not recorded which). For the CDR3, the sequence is CASSGWSGGNTQYF. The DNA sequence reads TGTGCCAGCAGTGGCTGGTCTGGTGGGAATACGCAGTATTTT.